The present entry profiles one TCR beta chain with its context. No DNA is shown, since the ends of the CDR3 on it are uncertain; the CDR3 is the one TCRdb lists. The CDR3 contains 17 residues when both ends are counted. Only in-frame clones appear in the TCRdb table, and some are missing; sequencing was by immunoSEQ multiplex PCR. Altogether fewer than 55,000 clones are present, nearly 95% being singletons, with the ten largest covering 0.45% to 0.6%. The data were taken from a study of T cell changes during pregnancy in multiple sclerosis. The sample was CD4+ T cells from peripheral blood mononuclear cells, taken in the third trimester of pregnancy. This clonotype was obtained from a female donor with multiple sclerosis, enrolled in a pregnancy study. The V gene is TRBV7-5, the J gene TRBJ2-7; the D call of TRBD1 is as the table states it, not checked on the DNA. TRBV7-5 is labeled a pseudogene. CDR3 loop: CARSLVVAGGIAYEQYF.